This record covers a single TCR beta chain. These data belong to a study of T cell changes during pregnancy in multiple sclerosis. Repertoires were generated with immunoSEQ multiplex PCR, while TCRdb's copy carries only in-frame clones and drops some. The repertoire holds around 62,000 clones, with roughly 87% as singletons. The V end was cut by 3 bases, the J end by 1 base, with 12 bases between. The CDR3 spans 15 residues. The germline V gene has CDR1 MNHNS and CDR2 SASEGT. This chain connects TRBV6-1 to TRBJ1-1; no clear D gene. The sequences come from peripheral blood, collected in the first trimester of pregnancy. The sequence was collected from a female donor with multiple sclerosis, enrolled in a pregnancy study. As DNA, the CDR3 is TGTGCCAGCAGTGACGCGGGGTGGAAGAACACTGAAGCTTTCTTT. This encodes CASSDAGWKNTEAFF.